The clone carrying this T cell receptor beta chain was detected many times. Its antigen is not identified. The data stem from a study of blood T cells in healthy people across ages. A second PCR of roughly 7 to 11 cycles used a sample-barcoded 5' primer and a J-beta primer mix. TCRdb re-derived calls from the 5' RACE reads in MiXCR, one entry per CDR3 protein. The sample contains more than 800,000 distinct CDR3 sequences, 25% to 35% of which appear only once. Per germline, CDR1 KGHDR and CDR2 SFDVKD. The V segment lost 3 bases and the J segment 5 bases; nucleotides outside the gene matches: 8. There are 16 residues in the CDR3. Findings and caveats of the study: Higher diversity, along with more naive CD4+ cells, distinguished long-lived donors from aged donors.

The sequence was obtained from a woman older than 75 in good health. V is TRBV24-1 and J is TRBJ2-3; TRBD2 matches at 9 bases. Sample: blood. The CDR3 coding sequence is TGTGCCACCAGTGATCGTGCGGGGGGGGTGTTAGATACGCAGTATTTT. Translation: CATSDRAGGVLDTQYF.